The source of this T cell receptor (beta chain) is a study of Graves' ophthalmopathy and Graves' hyperthyroidism. This clonotype showed up many times. The V gene's germline CDR1 is MNHEY and CDR2 SVGAGI. The germline V and J ends were trimmed by 3 bases and 9 bases, with 11 bases remaining between them. The CDR3 loop spans 12 amino acids. From RNA, the CDR3 regions of TCR beta chains were amplified and sequenced. The first-round RT-PCR employed HTBI primers together with the Qiagen OneStep RT-PCR kit. A multiplex PCR was then performed as the second round. TCRdb re-derived calls from the multiplex PCR reads in MiXCR, one entry per CDR3 protein. The sample has a few hundred thousand distinct CDR3 sequences; about 40% are singletons.

The specimen sequenced was peripheral blood or thyroid tissue (not recorded which). This TCR derives from an adult man with Graves' hyperthyroidism. V and J are TRBV6-5 and TRBJ2-5; D is ambiguous. This CDR3 reads CASSYDRSPQYF. CDR3 bases: TGTGCCAGCAGTTATGATCGGAGTCCCCAGTACTTC.